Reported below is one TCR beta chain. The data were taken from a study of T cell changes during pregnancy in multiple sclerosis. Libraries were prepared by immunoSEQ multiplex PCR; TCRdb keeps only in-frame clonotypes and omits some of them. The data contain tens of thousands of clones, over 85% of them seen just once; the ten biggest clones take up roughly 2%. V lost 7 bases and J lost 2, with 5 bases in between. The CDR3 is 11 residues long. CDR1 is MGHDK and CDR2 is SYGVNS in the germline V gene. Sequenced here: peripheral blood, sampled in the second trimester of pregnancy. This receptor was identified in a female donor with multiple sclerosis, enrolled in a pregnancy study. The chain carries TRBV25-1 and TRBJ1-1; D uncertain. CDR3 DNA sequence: TGTGCCAGCATCAAAAACACTGAAGCTTTCTTT. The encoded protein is CASIKNTEAFF.